The 23 T cell receptor beta chains below come from one sample, sequenced in a study of blood T cell dynamics during melanoma immunotherapy (dated by TCRdb to the early 2020s). The library was prepared using the immunoSEQ multiplex PCR assay. TCRdb's version of the immuneACCESS table is confined to in-frame rearrangements and falls short of the full clone set. An unresolved V gene accounts for under half of the shortfall where checked; the remainder is of unknown origin. This sample comprises fewer than 12,000 clones, around 87% of them detected only once. The top ten clonotypes cover 6% to 8% of the sample. The time point label here, explained by the study, means: week 3, after first cycle of checkpoint inhibitor. Sequenced here: blood, sampled from a patient treated with checkpoint blockade. These receptors all come from a human donor with melanoma.

The J gene is TRBJ1-1, the V gene TRBV7-8, with 9 positions matching TRBD1. The CDR3 has 15 residues. Germline V gene data show CDR1 as SGHVS and CDR2 as FQNEAQ. Unmatched junction bases numbered 5, after V lost 1 base and J lost 5 bases. The CDR3 sequence is CASSLGHRGRTEAFF. The CDR3 nucleotides read TGTGCCAGCAGCTTAGGGCACAGGGGGCGGACTGAAGCTTTCTTT.

The V and J genes are TRBV7-2 and TRBJ2-5, with 13 positions matching TRBD2. The CDR3 runs to 17 residues. Germline trimming cut 1 base from V and 6 bases from J; bases unmatched to any gene: 8. From germline, CDR1 is SGHTA and CDR2 FQGNSA. As DNA, the CDR3 is TGTGCCAGCAGCTTAGGGACTAGCGGGGGCGATGGAAAGACCCAGTACTTC. As protein: CASSLGTSGGDGKTQYF.

The gene calls are TRBV6-5 and TRBJ2-5, with 10 bases identical to TRBD1. The DNA end is a closer match to TRBJ2-7, so the J assignment may be wrong. This CDR3 has 15 residues. Germline-derived CDR1 and CDR2 are MNHEY and SVGAGI. The CDR3 bases are TGTGCCAGCAGTACTCCGGGACAGGGGACCTACGAGCAGTACTTC. As protein: CASSTPGQGTYEQYF.

This chain connects TRBV6-1 to TRBJ1-2; 8 bases fit TRBD1. The CDR3 spans 15 residues. With V trimmed by 6 bases and J by 8 bases, 14 bases remained unmatched. Germline V lookup: CDR1 MNHNS, CDR2 SASEGT. DNA of the CDR3: TGTGCCAGCAGCCCCAACGGGCAGGGGGCGCAGGGCTACACCTTC. It is translated as CASSPNGQGAQGYTF.

The chain is built from TRBV30 and TRBJ2-5; D call uncertain. CDR1 is GTSNPN and CDR2 is SVGIG in the germline V gene (reference sequence). The CDR3 has 13 residues. V lost 0 bases, J lost 1 base, and 6 bases lay in between. CDR3 in DNA: TGTGCCTGGAGTGTGGCCTTCCAAGAGACCCAGTACTTC. Translated: CAWSVAFQETQYF.

The chain couples TRBV10-2 to TRBJ2-3, with D unresolved. Germline V lookup: CDR1 WSHSY, CDR2 SAAADI. Trimming pared 3 bases from V and 8 bases from J, leaving 18 bases between. The CDR3 totals 15 residues. Here the CDR3 reads CASSDPPPDMGTQYF. CDR3 DNA: TGCGCCAGCAGTGACCCCCCGCCAGATATGGGTACGCAGTATTTT.

The chain uses TRBV5-4 and TRBJ2-7, with D possibly matching TRBD2 (5 bases). The CDR3 loop spans 14 amino acids. V shed 0 bases and J shed 5 bases, with 12 bases lying between them. Germline assignment: CDR1 SGHNT and CDR2 YYREEE (reference sequence). CDR3 sequence (DNA): TGTGCCAGCAGCTTGGATAAGCTAGCCCACGAGCAGTACGTC. This gives the protein CASSLDKLAHEQYV.

V gene TRBV6-5 combines with J gene TRBJ1-2; D is ambiguous. The V end lost 0 bases, the J end lost 4 bases, and 12 bases lay between the germline ends. CDR1 and CDR2 from the germline V gene are MNHEY and SVGAGI. This CDR3 is 15 amino acids long. CDR3 residues: CASSYSSPVGYGYTF. The DNA for the CDR3 is TGTGCCAGCAGTTACTCGAGTCCGGTTGGCTATGGCTACACCTTC.

The chain carries TRBV10-3 and TRBJ1-2, with 7 nucleotides matching TRBD1. J was trimmed by 8 bases and V by 3 bases; bases with no gene match: 9. Germline lookup yields CDR1 ENHRY and CDR2 SYGVKD. The CDR3 is 14 residues long. CDR3 sequence (DNA): TGTGCCATCAGTGACCCCGGCAGGGGGGAAGGCTACACCTTC. Residues: CAISDPGRGEGYTF.

The rearrangement uses TRBV9 and TRBJ1-5; D gene unclear. Trimming shortened V by 0 bases and J by 4 bases, and 8 bases separated the two germline ends. The CDR3 covers 14 residues. CDR1 and CDR2 from the germline V gene are SGDLS and YYNGEE. The CDR3 sequence: CASSVAQDNQPQHF. DNA for the CDR3: TGTGCCAGCAGCGTAGCACAAGATAATCAGCCCCAGCATTTT. Together with reference TRBV9 and TRBJ1-5, the CDR3 gives the full variable domain: DSGVTQTPKHLITATGQRVTLRCSPRSGDLSVYWYQQSLDQGLQFLIQYYNGEERAKGNILERFSAQQFPDLHSELNLSSLELGDSALYFCASSVAQDNQPQHFGDGTRLSIL.

V gene TRBV19 combines with J gene TRBJ1-1; D remains unclear. The CDR3 covers 12 residues. The germline V gene has CDR1 LNHDA and CDR2 SQIVND (reference sequence). V lost 6 bases and J lost 5, with 10 bases in between. The CDR3 is CASSRRGTEAFF. The CDR3 DNA reads TGTGCCAGTAGCAGGCGTGGGACTGAAGCTTTCTTT.

In DNA, the CDR3 is TGCGCCAGCAGGGAGACTAGCGGGGGGGCCGGAGAGACCCAGTACTTC. This encodes CASRETSGGAGETQYF. The chain has TRBV5-1 and TRBJ2-5; 14 nucleotides agree with TRBD2. Germline V lookup: CDR1 SGHRS, CDR2 YFSETQ. V trimming: 5 bases; J trimming: 4 bases; junction bases outside the gene matches: 7. The CDR3 loop spans 16 amino acids.

The J gene is TRBJ1-3, the V gene TRBV7-9; no firm D call. Trimming removed 5 bases from V and 5 bases from J, with 10 bases in between. The CDR3 runs 13 residues. The germline V gene encodes CDR1 SEHNR and CDR2 FQNEAQ (reference sequence). The CDR3 region is CASSRSDRNTIYF. The DNA of the CDR3 is TGTGCCAGCAGCCGATCGGACCGAAACACCATATATTTT.

The chain has TRBV9 and TRBJ1-2; 9 bases line up with TRBD1. This CDR3 is 15 amino acids long. CDR1 is SGDLS, CDR2 YYNGEE, per germline. J lost 2 bases, V lost 3 bases, and 5 bases had no gene match. The CDR3 protein is CASSALGTGNYGYTF. DNA of the CDR3: TGTGCCAGCAGCGCACTAGGGACAGGGAACTATGGCTACACCTTC.

V is TRBV6-5 and J is TRBJ2-7; D assignment may be TRBD1 or TRBD2 (5 bases each). CDR1 and CDR2 (germline): MNHEY, SVGAGI. Trimming pared 5 bases from V and 7 bases from J, leaving 15 bases between. The CDR3 sequence is 13 residues long. The CDR3 DNA reads TGTGCCAGCAGTCAGACAGCATCGGGGGAGCAGTACGTC. It encodes CASSQTASGEQYV.

The chain employs TRBV9 and TRBJ1-3, with D possibly being TRBD1 (5 bases). CDR3 length equals 17 residues. Between the trimmed V and J ends, which lost 3 bases and 1 base, there was a span of 17 bases. The germline V gene encodes CDR1 SGDLS and CDR2 YYNGEE. CDR3 region: CASSAGGAGKSGNTIYF. The CDR3 coding sequence is TGTGCCAGCAGCGCTGGGGGAGCAGGTAAGTCTGGAAACACCATATATTTT.

The J gene is TRBJ1-2, the V gene TRBV4-3; D remains unclear. The V end was cut by 0 bases, the J end by 12 bases, with 20 bases between. Per germline, CDR1 LGHNA and CDR2 YSLEER. This CDR3 has 15 residues. As DNA, the CDR3 is TGCGCCAGCAGCCAAGATCGTTTTTCTGGCAGGCCTAACACCTTC. This sequence encodes CASSQDRFSGRPNTF.

There are a few counts of this clone. This rearrangement joins TRBV11-2 to TRBJ1-1; no clear D gene. V was shortened by 0 bases and J by 1 base, with 6 bases between the two germline ends. The V gene's germline CDR1 is SGHAT and CDR2 FQNNGV. The CDR3 has 14 amino acids. The DNA for the CDR3 is TGTGCCAGCAGCTTAGAATACGGGAACACTGAAGCTTTCTTT. Protein: CASSLEYGNTEAFF.

V gene TRBV19 combines with J gene TRBJ2-5; D call uncertain. The CDR3 has 13 amino acids. Per germline, CDR1 LNHDA and CDR2 SQIVND (reference sequence). Between the trimmed V and J ends, which lost 1 base and 2 bases, there was a span of 5 bases. The CDR3 here is CASSIAGQETQYF. The CDR3 DNA reads as TGTGCCAGTAGTATAGCCGGACAAGAGACCCAGTACTTC. Looking up the rest from reference TRBV19 and TRBJ2-5 gives the full variable domain: DGGITQSPKYLFRKEGQNVTLSCEQNLNHDAMYWYRQDPGQGLRLIYYSQIVNDFQKGDIAEGYSVSREKKESFPLTVTSAQKNPTAFYLCASSIAGQETQYFGPGTRLLVL.

CDR3 DNA sequence: TGTGCCAGCAGTCAATGGCGCCTGGAGGGGCAGTACTTC. Its protein is CASSQWRLEGQYF. The V call is TRBV6-1, the J call TRBJ2-7; the D gene is possibly TRBD2 (6 bases). Trimming pared 5 bases from V and 9 bases from J, leaving 17 bases between. This CDR3 is built from 13 residues. Per germline, CDR1 MNHNS and CDR2 SASEGT.

This chain links TRBV7-9 with TRBJ1-2, with no clear D. Germline assignment: CDR1 SEHNR and CDR2 FQNEAQ (reference sequence). V was pared by 1 base and J by 6 bases, with 6 bases between. This CDR3 spans 12 amino acids. The CDR3 region is CASSLVEDGYTF. CDR3 coding DNA: TGTGCCAGCAGCTTAGTAGAGGATGGCTACACCTTC.

The chain joins TRBV5-1 to TRBJ2-2; D may be TRBD2 (5 bases). Germline CDR1 reads SGHRS; CDR2 reads YFSETQ. The V and J ends lost 2 bases and 8 bases respectively, with 13 bases between them. CDR3 length: 14 amino acids. The CDR3 DNA follows: TGCGCCAGCAGCTTCGGAGGACCCGATGGGGAGCTGTTTTTT. Its protein product is CASSFGGPDGELFF.

The chain combines TRBV27 with TRBJ1-2, with D unresolved. Trimming cost V 4 bases and J 8 bases, with 14 bases left between them. Per the germline V gene, CDR1 is MNHEY and CDR2 is SMNVEV (reference sequence). The CDR3 runs 13 residues. The CDR3 sequence: CASSSIYPEGYTF. DNA for the CDR3: TGTGCCAGCAGTTCGATCTATCCCGAGGGCTACACCTTC.